Given below is one T cell receptor beta chain in context. CDR1 and CDR2 (germline): LNHDA, SQIVND (reference sequence). Trimming removed 1 base at V and 6 bases at J, with 10 bases between. The length of the CDR3 is 15 residues. Original methodology: From reference gene primer amplification, estimates of nucleated cell counts were derived. Using immunoSEQ multiplex PCR, the repertoire was profiled, and TCRdb retains in-frame clones only, with some absent. The V and J calls and clone size were taken over from that table, and D and trimming were inferred from the DNA. Seen here are some 150,000 clones, roughly 86% observed once, and the top ten hold 7.7%. This record belongs to a study of blood T cell repertoires in COVID-19. Study overall: The origin of the acute and convalescent COVID-19 samples was the United States, Italy and Spain. PBMCs, B-cell-depleted T cells, or T cells provided the cDNA or gDNA that made up the material.

The genes are TRBV19 and TRBJ1-6, with D hard to call. The sample consisted of peripheral blood. This clonotype was sampled from a man aged 35 to 55 who had recovered from COVID-19. The CDR3 sequence: CASSIVGRINSPLHF. CDR3 coding DNA: TGTGCCAGTAGTATAGTCGGGAGGATTAATTCACCCCTCCACTTT.